The 12 T cell receptor beta chains listed next were all sequenced from one sample in a study of shared clonotypes between healthy human individuals. Naive CD8 cells lacked CD45RO, underwent positive selection for CCR7 and left out terminally differentiated effector memory CD45RA+ cells. Profiled with immunoSEQ multiplex PCR; TCRdb holds only in-frame clones, not every one. The sample has 600,000 or so clones, roughly 98% seen once. Sequencing input: naive CD8+ T cells sorted from blood. All receptors come from a man aged 25 to 40 in good health.

CDR3 sequence (DNA): TGCGCCAGCAGCCAAGATGCGGGCTCTGGAAACACCATATATTTT. Translation: CASSQDAGSGNTIYF. This sequence joins TRBV4-3 and TRBJ1-3; D is unresolved. CDR1 is LGHNA and CDR2 is YSLEER in the germline V gene. The CDR3 spans 15 residues. V lost 0 bases and J lost 0, with 6 bases in between.

The chain recombines TRBV6-5 with TRBJ2-5, with D maybe TRBD1 (5 bases). Germline-derived CDR1 and CDR2 are MNHEY and SVGAGI. CDR3 length: 14 amino acids. V was shortened by 6 bases and J by 5 bases, with 16 bases between the two germline ends. This CDR3 reads CASRGNGAWETQYF. CDR3 nucleotides: TGTGCCAGCAGGGGAAATGGGGCCTGGGAGACCCAGTACTTC.

The J gene is TRBJ1-1, the V gene TRBV28; D is unclear. V lost 3 bases, J lost 1 base, and 15 bases lay in between. This CDR3 has 16 residues. CDR1 and CDR2 from the germline V gene are MDHEN and SYDVKM. This chain's CDR3 is CASSFALSDPNTEAFF. In DNA, the CDR3 is TGTGCCAGCAGTTTTGCCCTATCGGACCCGAACACTGAAGCTTTCTTT.

The chain joins TRBV6-5 to TRBJ2-2; D is unresolved. Germline CDR1 reads MNHEY; CDR2 reads SVGAGI. V lost 3 bases and J 6 bases, leaving 17 bases between the germline ends. The CDR3 extends over 16 amino acids. This CDR3 reads CASSYGVGPTSGELFF. The DNA for the CDR3 is TGTGCCAGCAGTTATGGCGTCGGGCCAACCTCCGGGGAGCTGTTTTTT.

The rearrangement joins TRBV7-6 to TRBJ2-3; a weak D match, TRBD2 (5 bases). The V end lost 5 bases, the J end lost 2 bases, and 17 bases lay between the germline ends. The CDR3 length is 16 residues. Germline values: CDR1 SGHVS, CDR2 FNYEAQ. The CDR3: CASSDGQAASTDTQYF. As DNA, the CDR3 is TGTGCCAGCAGCGACGGTCAAGCGGCCTCCACAGATACGCAGTATTTT. Drawing the rest from reference TRBV7-6 and TRBJ2-3, the complete variable domain is GAGVSQSPRYKVTKRGQDVALRCDPISGHVSLYWYRQALGQGPEFLTYFNYEAQQDKSGLPNDRFSAERPEGSISTLTIQRTEQRDSAMYRCASSDGQAASTDTQYFGPGTRLTVL.

The V gene is TRBV5-1, the J gene TRBJ2-1; 8 bases agree with TRBD2. The junction had 3 bases not matched to a gene; V was cut back by 2 bases and J by 8 bases. Germline CDR1 SGHRS, CDR2 YFSETQ. CDR3 size: 13 residues. The CDR3 nucleotides are TGCGCCAGCAGCTTCCGGGAGGGCCATGAGCAGTTCTTC. This sequence encodes CASSFREGHEQFF. Supplemented by reference TRBV5-1 and TRBJ2-1, the full variable domain reads KAGVTQTPRYLIKTRGQQVTLSCSPISGHRSVSWYQQTPGQGLQFLFEYFSETQRNKGNFPGRFSGRQFSNSRSEMNVSTLELGDSALYLCASSFREGHEQFFGPGTRLTVL.

This chain connects TRBV30 to TRBJ2-2; D unresolved. V was trimmed by 1 base and J by 6 bases, leaving 6 bases between them. The germline V gene has CDR1 GTSNPN and CDR2 SVGIG (reference sequence). CDR3 length: 12 residues. The CDR3 here is CAWSDIAGELFF. The CDR3 coding sequence is TGTGCCTGGAGTGATATAGCCGGGGAGCTGTTTTTT.

The chain combines TRBV14 with TRBJ2-7, with TRBD1 matching over 7 bases. V shed 1 base, J shed 5 bases, and the junction held 5 bases outside the gene matches. This CDR3 comprises 14 residues. The V gene's germline CDR1 is SGHDN and CDR2 FVKESK. The CDR3 reads CASSQGQGFDEQYF. In DNA form, the CDR3 reads TGTGCCAGCAGCCAAGGACAGGGTTTCGACGAGCAGTACTTC.

The genes are TRBV14 and TRBJ2-1; TRBD2 aligns across 7 bases. The CDR3 covers 16 residues. The V gene end was trimmed by 4 bases and the J gene end by 5 bases; junction bases not matched to a gene: 11. CDR1 SGHDN and CDR2 FVKESK come from the germline V gene. CDR3 nucleotides: TGTGCCAGCAGCCGTTCTAGCGGATACTTCAACAATGAGCAGTTCTTC. It yields the protein CASSRSSGYFNNEQFF.

This chain links TRBV19 with TRBJ2-7; 8 bases match TRBD1. The CDR3 is 14 residues long. Trimming took 6 bases from V and 0 from J; bases not matched to a gene: 4. Germline V CDR1 and CDR2: LNHDA, SQIVND (reference sequence). The CDR3 here is CASSATGASYEQYF. DNA of the CDR3: TGTGCCAGTAGCGCGACAGGGGCCTCCTACGAGCAGTACTTC.

The V call is TRBV7-8, the J call TRBJ1-1, with a tentative D call TRBD1 (5 bases). With 2 bases removed from V and 4 bases from J, the gap between germline ends came to 14 bases. Germline assignment: CDR1 SGHVS and CDR2 FQNEAQ. This CDR3 is built from 15 residues. CDR3: CASSLNPGTGTEAFF. The CDR3 region has the DNA TGTGCCAGCAGCTTAAACCCAGGGACGGGCACTGAAGCTTTCTTT.

The V and J genes are TRBV29-1 and TRBJ2-7; D is perhaps TRBD1 (5 bases). The CDR3 is 13 amino acids. Per the germline V gene, CDR1 is SQVTM and CDR2 is ANQGSEA. V lost 2 bases and J 3 bases, leaving 11 bases between the germline ends. CDR3 in DNA: TGCAGCGTTGAATGGGGCGGAGACTACGAGCAGTACTTC. Translated, it gives CSVEWGGDYEQYF.